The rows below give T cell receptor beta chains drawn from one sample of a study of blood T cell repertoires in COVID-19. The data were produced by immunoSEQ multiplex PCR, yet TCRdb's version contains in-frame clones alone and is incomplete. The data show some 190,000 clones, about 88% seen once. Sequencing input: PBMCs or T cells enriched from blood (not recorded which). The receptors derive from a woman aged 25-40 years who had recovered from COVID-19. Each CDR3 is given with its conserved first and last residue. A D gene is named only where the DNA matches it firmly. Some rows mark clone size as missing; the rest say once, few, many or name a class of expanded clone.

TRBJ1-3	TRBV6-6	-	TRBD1	TGTGCCAGCAGTCCTATACAGGGGGCAACCTCTGGAAACACCATATATTTT	CASSPIQGATSGNTIYF
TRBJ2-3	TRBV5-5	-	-	TGTGCCAGCAGCCCCGTCGGTAGCACAGATACGCAGTATTTT	CASSPVGSTDTQYF
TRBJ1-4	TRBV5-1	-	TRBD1	TGCGCCAGCGGCAAACAGGGGGCTAATGAAAAACTGTTTTTT	CASGKQGANEKLFF
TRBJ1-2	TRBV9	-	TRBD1	TGTGCCAGCAGCGTGACGGGACAGGGGTTCGGTGGCTACACCTTC	CASSVTGQGFGGYTF
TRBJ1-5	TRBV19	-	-	TGTGCCAGTAGTATTGGACTGTCCGGGTTACCCCAGCATTTT	CASSIGLSGLPQHF
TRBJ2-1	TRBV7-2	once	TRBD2	TGTGCCAGCAGCTCCTCCAGGGGACTAGCGGAAGATGAGCAGTTCTTC	CASSSSRGLAEDEQFF
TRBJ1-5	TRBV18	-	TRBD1	TGTGCCAGCTCACCAACAGGGGGGGATCAGCCCCAGCATTTT	CASSPTGGDQPQHF
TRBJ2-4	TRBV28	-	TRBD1	TGTGCCAGCAGCTTCTTTGGACAGGGGATTAAAAACATTCAGTACTTC	CASSFFGQGIKNIQYF
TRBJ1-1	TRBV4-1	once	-	TGCGCCAGCAGCCCGCGGGAGAACCTATGGGGCACTGAAGCTTTCTTT	CASSPRENLWGTEAFF
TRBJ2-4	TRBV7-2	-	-	TGTGCCAGCAGCTTAGGTACAGGGCTGGCCAAAAACATTCAGTACTTC	CASSLGTGLAKNIQYF
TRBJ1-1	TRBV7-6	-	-	TGTGCCAGCAGCTCTTCTACAGGGTTTGAAGCTTTCTTT	CASSSSTGFEAFF
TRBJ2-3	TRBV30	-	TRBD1	TGTGCCCATATTGGACAGGGGGCTGCAGATACGCAGTATTTT	CAHIGQGAADTQYF
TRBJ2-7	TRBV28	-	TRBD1	TGTGCCAGCAGTTTGTCAGGGGGAACAACTAGGAGCTCCTACGAGCAGTACTTC	CASSLSGGTTRSSYEQYF
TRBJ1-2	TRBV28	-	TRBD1	TGTGCCAGCAGTGGAAGGACAGGGGGGCAGAGGAATGGCTACACCTTC	CASSGRTGGQRNGYTF
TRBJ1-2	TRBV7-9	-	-	TGTGCCAGCAGCTTACATGTCGCTAATGGCTACACCTTC	CASSLHVANGYTF
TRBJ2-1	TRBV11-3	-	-	TGTGCCAGCAGCTTATCCCCCCCAAGCGGGAACAGGGGGAATGAGCAGTTCTTC	CASSLSPPSGNRGNEQFF
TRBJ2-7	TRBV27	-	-	TGTGCCAGCAGAGCAGGGGTCGAGCAGTACTTC	CASRAGVEQYF
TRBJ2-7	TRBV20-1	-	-	TGCAGTGCTAGTCCGGCAGGAAAGTACGAGCAGTACTTC	CSASPAGKYEQYF
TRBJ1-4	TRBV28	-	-	TGTGCCACATATACCGGGACAACTAATGAAAAACTGTTTTTT	CATYTGTTNEKLFF
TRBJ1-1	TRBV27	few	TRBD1	TGTGCCAGCAGTTTTGGGACAGGGCTGAACACTGAAGCTTTCTTT	CASSFGTGLNTEAFF
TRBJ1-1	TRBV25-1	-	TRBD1	TGTGCCAGCAGTAATCGGGACAGGGGAGTGAACACTGAAGCTTTCTTT	CASSNRDRGVNTEAFF
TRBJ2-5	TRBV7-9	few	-	TGTGCCAGCAGCTTATTTTCCAGGGGCCAAGAGACCCAGTACTTC	CASSLFSRGQETQYF
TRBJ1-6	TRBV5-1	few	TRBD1	TGCGCCAGCAGCGAGGGACAGTCGGTCGCATCACCCCTCCACTTT	CASSEGQSVASPLHF
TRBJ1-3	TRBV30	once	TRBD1	TGTGCCTGGAGTGGACAGGGCTCTGGAAACACCATATATTTT	CAWSGQGSGNTIYF
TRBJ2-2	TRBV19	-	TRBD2	TGTGCCAGTATTTTGCTAGCGGGAAACACCGGGGAGCTGTTTTTT	CASILLAGNTGELFF
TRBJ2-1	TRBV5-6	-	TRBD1	TGTGCCAGCAGACCAGGGGGCGACCTTTACAATGAGCAGTTCTTC	CASRPGGDLYNEQFF
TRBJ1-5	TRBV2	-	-	TGTGCCAACAGTGAAATTCAGGACAGCATAGTGCGGAATCAGCCCCAGCATTTT	CANSEIQDSIVRNQPQHF
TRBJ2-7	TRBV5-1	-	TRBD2	TGCGCCAGCAGCCTTGCCGGGGGGGTCTACGAGCAGTACTTC	CASSLAGGVYEQYF
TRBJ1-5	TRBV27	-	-	TGTGCCAGCTCCCTTTCGGGGAAAAGAGGGCAGCCCCAGCATTTT	CASSLSGKRGQPQHF
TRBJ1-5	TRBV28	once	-	TGTGCCAGTTTAGGGGTACGTACTCAGCCCCAGCATTTT	CASLGVRTQPQHF
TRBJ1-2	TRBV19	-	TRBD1	TGTGCCAGTAGTAGCCCAGGGACAGGGACCTATGGCTACACCTTC	CASSSPGTGTYGYTF
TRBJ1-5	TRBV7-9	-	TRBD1	TGTGCCAGCAGCTTAGTAGCAGGGACAGGGATCAATCAGCCCCAGCATTTT	CASSLVAGTGINQPQHF
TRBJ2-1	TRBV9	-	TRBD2	TGTGCCAGCAGCGTAGACGGGAGGGCCGGGGTTGGTGAGCAGTTCTTC	CASSVDGRAGVGEQFF
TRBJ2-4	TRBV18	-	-	TGTGCCAGCTCACCGAATACAGGGTGGGAAAACATTCAGTACTTC	CASSPNTGWENIQYF
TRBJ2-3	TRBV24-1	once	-	TGTGCCACCAGTGATCAACCGGGACTTCATACGCAGTATTTT	CATSDQPGLHTQYF
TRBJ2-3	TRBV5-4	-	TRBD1	TGTGCCAGCAGCATCGGGACAGGGCACCCGTTGAGCACAGATACGCAGTATTTT	CASSIGTGHPLSTDTQYF
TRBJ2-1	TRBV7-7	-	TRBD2	TGTGCTAGCAGCCTCGGCGGGGGGGGGAACAATGAGCAGTTCTTC	CASSLGGGGNNEQFF
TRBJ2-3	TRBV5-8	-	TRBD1	TGTGCCAGCAGCATCTCCGGGACAGGGAGCACAGATACGCAGTATTTT	CASSISGTGSTDTQYF
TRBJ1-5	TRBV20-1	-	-	TGCAGTGCTAGTATGCAGGGAAGTTTCAGTCAGCCCCAGCATTTT	CSASMQGSFSQPQHF
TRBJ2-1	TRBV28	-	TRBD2	TGTGCCAGCAGTTTGGCCCGTAGCGGGGTCTACAATGAGCAGTTCTTC	CASSLARSGVYNEQFF
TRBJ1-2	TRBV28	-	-	TGTGCCAGCAGTTTCACCCAAGCAACCTTTGTCGTCGGCTACACCTTC	CASSFTQATFVVGYTF
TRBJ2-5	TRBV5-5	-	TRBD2	TGTGCCAGCAGCTTACTAGCGGGAGGGCCAGAGACCCAGTACTTC	CASSLLAGGPETQYF
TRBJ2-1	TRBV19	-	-	TGTGCCAGTAGTATACTGGGGGCGGGCAATGAGCAGTTCTTC	CASSILGAGNEQFF
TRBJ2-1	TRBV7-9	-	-	TGTGCCAGCAGCTTAGTCCAGGTCTCCTACAATGAGCAGTTCTTC	CASSLVQVSYNEQFF
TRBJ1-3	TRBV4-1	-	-	TGCGCCAGCAGCCAAGGGACATTCGGTCTGGGAAACACCATATATTTT	CASSQGTFGLGNTIYF
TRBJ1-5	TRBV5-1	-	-	TGCGCCAGCAGCTTGGAGGGGGTAAGCAATCAGCCCCAGCATTTT	CASSLEGVSNQPQHF
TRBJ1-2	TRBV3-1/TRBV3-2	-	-	TGTGCCAGCACCCTGAGGGGACAAAACTATGGCTACACCTTC	CASTLRGQNYGYTF
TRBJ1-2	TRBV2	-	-	TGTGCCAGCAGTGAAGATTTGGGGGAGGCGGACACCTTC	CASSEDLGEADTF